Below, 15 T cell receptor beta chains from the same sample are listed, as sequenced in a study of blood T cell repertoires in COVID-19. The data were produced by immunoSEQ multiplex PCR, yet TCRdb's version contains in-frame clones alone and is incomplete. The table has under 150,000 clones, approximately 82% seen once. The sequencing sample was made of peripheral blood. These receptors were collected from a man between 70 and 80 years old with active or convalescent COVID-19.

The V and J genes are TRBV6-1 and TRBJ1-1, with D possibly matching TRBD1 (6 bases). The V gene lost 3 bases and the J gene lost 8 bases, with 16 bases spanning the gap. In germline, CDR1 is MNHNS, CDR2 SASEGT. The CDR3 loop spans 14 amino acids. In DNA, the CDR3 is TGTGCCAGCAGTGACCCCGGGAGGGGACACGAAGCTTTCTTT. It specifies CASSDPGRGHEAFF.

This chain uses TRBV3-1 (or the pseudogene TRBV3-2) with TRBJ2-2; the match to TRBD1 covers 9 bases. This CDR3 is 15 amino acids long. The trim removed 2 bases at V and 4 bases at J, leaving 2 bases unmatched. Per germline, CDR1 LGHDT and CDR2 YNNKEL (reference sequence). The CDR3 is CASSQTGQGTGELFF. The CDR3 DNA reads TGTGCCAGCAGCCAAACGGGACAGGGCACCGGGGAGCTGTTTTTT.

As DNA, the CDR3 is TGTGCCAGCAGCAAGGGACAACACCTATCTGGGGCCAACGTCCTGACTTTC. As protein: CASSKGQHLSGANVLTF. This chain connects TRBV21-1 to TRBJ2-6; TRBD1 is the table's D call and was not checked against the DNA. TRBV21-1 is a pseudogene locus. The CDR3 covers 17 residues.

This clone appeared once. The genes are TRBV10-2 and TRBJ2-3; D is perhaps TRBD1 (5 bases). V gave up 8 bases and J gave up 6 bases, with 12 bases separating them. The CDR3 runs 12 residues. Germline V gene data show CDR1 as WSHSY and CDR2 as SAAADI. DNA of the CDR3: TGCGCCAGCCGACCTGGGGCGGATACGCAGTATTTT. It specifies CASRPGADTQYF.

The rearrangement joins TRBV10-3 to TRBJ2-6; 9 bases map to TRBD1. The germline V gene encodes CDR1 ENHRY and CDR2 SYGVKD. The V and J ends lost 6 bases and 0 bases, in that order; junction bases with no gene match: 12. The CDR3 loop spans 19 amino acids. CDR3 DNA sequence: TGTGCCATCAGCTCATCGGACAGGGGAACCCTCTCTGGGGCCAACGTCCTGACTTTC. This codes for CAISSSDRGTLSGANVLTF.

Only one count was recorded for this clone. The chain uses TRBV14 and TRBJ1-1; 7 positions agree with TRBD1. Germline-derived CDR1 and CDR2 are SGHDN and FVKESK. With V trimmed by 0 bases and J by 6 bases, 10 bases remained unmatched. This CDR3 contains 16 residues. The CDR3 sequence is CASSQERVRGSPEAFF. The CDR3 DNA follows: TGTGCCAGCAGCCAAGAACGCGTCAGGGGGTCCCCTGAAGCTTTCTTT.

This clone was detected many times. This chain links TRBV30 with TRBJ1-6, with unresolved D. This CDR3 contains 15 residues. In germline, CDR1 is GTSNPN, CDR2 SVGIG (reference sequence). V lost 3 bases, J lost 8 bases, and 17 bases lay in between. CDR3: CAWSPRGSGYSPLHF. Written as DNA, the CDR3 is TGTGCCTGGAGCCCGAGAGGGTCGGGTTATTCACCCCTCCACTTT.

V usage is TRBV15 and J usage is TRBJ2-1; 7 bases are shared with TRBD2. Trimming took 0 bases from V and 6 from J; bases not matched to a gene: 5. The CDR3 consists of 15 residues. Germline V gene lookup returns CDR1 LNHNV and CDR2 YYDKDF (reference sequence). As DNA, the CDR3 is TGTGCCACCAGCAGAGATTGGGAGGGCTTCAATGAGCAGTTCTTC. It is translated as CATSRDWEGFNEQFF.

The rearrangement uses TRBV5-4 and TRBJ2-5; tentative D call: TRBD1 (6 bases). The length of the CDR3 is 20 residues. V lost 1 base and J lost 5, with 30 bases in between. CDR1 is SGHNT and CDR2 is YYREEE in the germline V gene (reference sequence). In nucleotides, the CDR3 is TGTGCCAGCAGCTTGCGACAGGCCAAATTAGCCATCGGCTTCCTGGAGACCCAGTACTTC. This encodes CASSLRQAKLAIGFLETQYF. The whole variable domain, remainder taken from reference TRBV5-4 and TRBJ2-5, is ETGVTQSPTHLIKTRGQQVTLRCSSQSGHNTVSWYQQALGQGPQFIFQYYREEENGRGNFPPRFSGLQFPNYSSELNVNALELDDSALYLCASSLRQAKLAIGFLETQYFGPGTRLLVL.

The V call is TRBV19, the J call TRBJ1-2; no clear D. The V and J ends lost 1 base and 2 bases respectively, with 11 bases between them. The CDR3 is made up of 15 amino acids. Germline values: CDR1 LNHDA, CDR2 SQIVND (reference sequence). The DNA for the CDR3 is TGTGCCAGTAGTATAGGTTGGGCACAGAACTATGGCTACACCTTC. Translated, it gives CASSIGWAQNYGYTF.

This chain connects TRBV11-2 to TRBJ1-3; D is possibly TRBD1 (6 bases). The V end lost 1 base, the J end lost 0 bases, and 13 bases lay between the germline ends. CDR1 is SGHAT, CDR2 FQNNGV, per germline. This CDR3 contains 17 residues. In DNA, the CDR3 is TGTGCCAGCAGCTTAGTAGGGAAAGGGGGCTCTGGAAACACCATATATTTT. Its translation is CASSLVGKGGSGNTIYF.

The J gene is TRBJ2-1, the V gene TRBV12-5; no clear D. V lost 2 bases, J lost 6 bases, and 11 bases lay in between. The CDR3 consists of 14 residues. Germline values: CDR1 LGHNT, CDR2 FRNRAP. The CDR3: CASGLFPKRNEQFF. DNA for the CDR3: TGTGCTAGTGGTTTGTTTCCCAAGCGCAATGAGCAGTTCTTC.

The chain is built from TRBV5-4 and TRBJ1-4, with TRBD1 identical over 9 bases. This CDR3 is built from 14 residues. The V gene end was trimmed by 4 bases and the J gene end by 8 bases; junction bases not matched to a gene: 6. Germline CDR1 is SGHNT and CDR2 is YYREEE (reference sequence). The DNA of the CDR3 is TGTGCCAGCAGCCGGGGACAGGGAGAGGAAAAACTGTTTTTT. This encodes CASSRGQGEEKLFF.

The chain is built from TRBV19 and TRBJ1-2, with 7 bases matching TRBD1. Germline loops: CDR1 LNHDA, CDR2 SQIVND (reference sequence). Trimming at V came to 7 bases and at J to 8 bases, leaving 10 bases not matched to a gene. This CDR3 has 13 amino acids. CDR3 nucleotide sequence: TGTGCCAGTACGATACGGACAGGTTGGGGCTACACCTTC. This codes for CASTIRTGWGYTF.

J is TRBJ2-2 and V is TRBV7-9; no definite D call. The CDR3 contains 14 residues. V gave up 5 bases and J gave up 1 base, with 8 bases separating them. The germline V gene has CDR1 SEHNR and CDR2 FQNEAQ (reference sequence). This CDR3 reads CASSLRRNTGELFF. In nucleotides, the CDR3 is TGTGCCAGCAGCCTTCGTAGGAACACCGGGGAGCTGTTTTTT.